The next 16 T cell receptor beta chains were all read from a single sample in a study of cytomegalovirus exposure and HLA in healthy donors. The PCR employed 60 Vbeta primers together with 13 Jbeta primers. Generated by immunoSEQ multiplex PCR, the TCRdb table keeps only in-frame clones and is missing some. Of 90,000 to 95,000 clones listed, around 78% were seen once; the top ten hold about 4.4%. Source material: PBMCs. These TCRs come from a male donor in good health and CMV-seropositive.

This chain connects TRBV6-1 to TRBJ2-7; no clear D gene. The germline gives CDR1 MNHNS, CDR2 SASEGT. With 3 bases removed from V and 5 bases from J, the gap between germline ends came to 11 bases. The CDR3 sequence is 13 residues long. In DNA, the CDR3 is TGTGCCAGCAGTGAGCGCACCGTCCACGAGCAGTACTTC. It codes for CASSERTVHEQYF.

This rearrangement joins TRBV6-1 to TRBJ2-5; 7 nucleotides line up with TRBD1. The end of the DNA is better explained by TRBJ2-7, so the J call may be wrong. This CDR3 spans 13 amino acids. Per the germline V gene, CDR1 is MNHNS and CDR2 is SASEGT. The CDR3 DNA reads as TGTGCCAGCATCGGGACAGATATTTACGAGCAGTACTTC. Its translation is CASIGTDIYEQYF.

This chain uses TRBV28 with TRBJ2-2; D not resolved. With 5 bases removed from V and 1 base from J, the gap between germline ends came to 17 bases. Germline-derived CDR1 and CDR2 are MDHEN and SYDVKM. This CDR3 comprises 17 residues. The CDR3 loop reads CASSRTRGDQNTGELFF. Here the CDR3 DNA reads TGTGCCAGCAGTCGAACCCGTGGAGATCAGAACACCGGGGAGCTGTTTTTT.

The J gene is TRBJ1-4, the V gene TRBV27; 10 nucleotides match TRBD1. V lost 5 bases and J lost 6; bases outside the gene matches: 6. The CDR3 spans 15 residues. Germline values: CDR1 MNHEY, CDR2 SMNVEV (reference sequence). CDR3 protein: CASSIRQGAYEKLFF. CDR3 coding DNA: TGTGCCAGCAGTATCCGACAGGGGGCGTATGAAAAACTGTTTTTT.

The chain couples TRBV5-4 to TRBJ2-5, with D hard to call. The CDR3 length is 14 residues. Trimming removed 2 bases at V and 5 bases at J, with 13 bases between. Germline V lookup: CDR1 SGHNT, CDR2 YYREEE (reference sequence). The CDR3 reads CASSFSSRGETQYF. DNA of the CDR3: TGTGCCAGCAGCTTCTCGAGTCGAGGCGAGACCCAGTACTTC.

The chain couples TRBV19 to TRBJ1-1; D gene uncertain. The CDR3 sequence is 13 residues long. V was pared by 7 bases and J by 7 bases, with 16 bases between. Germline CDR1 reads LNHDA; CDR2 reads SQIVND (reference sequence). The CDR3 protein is CASIGPQWIEAFF. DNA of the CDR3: TGTGCCAGTATTGGGCCCCAATGGATTGAAGCTTTCTTT. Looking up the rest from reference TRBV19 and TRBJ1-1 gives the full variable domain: DGGITQSPKYLFRKEGQNVTLSCEQNLNHDAMYWYRQDPGQGLRLIYYSQIVNDFQKGDIAEGYSVSREKKESFPLTVTSAQKNPTAFYLCASIGPQWIEAFFGQGTRLTVV.

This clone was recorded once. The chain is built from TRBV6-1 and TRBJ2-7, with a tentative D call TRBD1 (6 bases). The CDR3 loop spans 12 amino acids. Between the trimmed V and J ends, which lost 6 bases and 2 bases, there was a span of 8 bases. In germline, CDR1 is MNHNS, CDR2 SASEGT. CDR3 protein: CASSGTPYEQYF. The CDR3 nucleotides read TGTGCCAGCAGCGGGACACCCTACGAGCAGTACTTC.

CDR3: CASSPTGASEAFF. The CDR3 DNA is TGTGCCAGTAGTCCGACAGGGGCCTCCGAAGCTTTCTTT. The V and J genes are TRBV19 and TRBJ1-1; TRBD1 matches at 8 bases. J gave up 8 bases and V 5 bases, and 7 bases lay outside the gene matches. CDR1 is LNHDA, CDR2 SQIVND, per germline (reference sequence). This CDR3 region has 13 residues.

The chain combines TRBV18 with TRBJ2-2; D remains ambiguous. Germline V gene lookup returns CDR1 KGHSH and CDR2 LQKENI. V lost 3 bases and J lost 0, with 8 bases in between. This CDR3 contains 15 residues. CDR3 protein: CASSPQQTNTGELFF. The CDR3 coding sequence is TGTGCCAGCTCACCTCAACAGACGAACACCGGGGAGCTGTTTTTT.

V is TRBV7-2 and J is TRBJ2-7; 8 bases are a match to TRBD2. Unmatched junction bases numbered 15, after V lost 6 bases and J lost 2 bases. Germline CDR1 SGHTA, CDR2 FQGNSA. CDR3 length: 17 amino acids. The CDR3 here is CASSFSSGGLSTYEQYF. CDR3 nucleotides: TGTGCCAGCAGTTTTTCGAGCGGGGGACTCTCCACCTACGAGCAGTACTTC.

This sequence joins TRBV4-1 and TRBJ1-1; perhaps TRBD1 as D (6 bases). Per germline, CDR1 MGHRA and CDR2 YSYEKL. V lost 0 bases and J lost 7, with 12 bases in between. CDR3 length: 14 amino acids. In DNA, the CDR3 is TGCGCCAGCAGCCAAGATCTGGGGGCGATTGAAGCTTTCTTT. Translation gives CASSQDLGAIEAFF.

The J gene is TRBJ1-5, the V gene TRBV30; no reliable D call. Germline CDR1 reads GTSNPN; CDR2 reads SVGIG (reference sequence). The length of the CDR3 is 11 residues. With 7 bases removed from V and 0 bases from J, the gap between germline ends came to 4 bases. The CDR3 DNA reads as TGTGCCTCAGGTAGCAATCAGCCCCAGCATTTT. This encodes CASGSNQPQHF. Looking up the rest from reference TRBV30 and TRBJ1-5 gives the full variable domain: SQTIHQWPATLVQPVGSPLSLECTVEGTSNPNLYWYRQAAGRGLQLLFYSVGIGQISSEVPQNLSASRPQDRQFILSSKKLLLSDSGFYLCASGSNQPQHFGDGTRLSIL.

CDR3 bases: TGTGCAAGTCGCTTACAGACAGGGGGGGAGCACGAGCAGTACTTC. This sequence encodes CASRLQTGGEHEQYF. The rearrangement uses TRBV12-2 and TRBJ2-7; TRBD1, as called in the table, went unchecked against the DNA. TRBV12-2 is listed as a pseudogene. CDR3 length: 15 amino acids.

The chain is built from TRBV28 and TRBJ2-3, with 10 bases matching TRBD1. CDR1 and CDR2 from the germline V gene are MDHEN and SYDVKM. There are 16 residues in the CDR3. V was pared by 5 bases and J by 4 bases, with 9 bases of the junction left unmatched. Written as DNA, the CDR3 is TGTGCCAGCAGTGCTTTCCCGACAGGGGGCGCAGATACGCAGTATTTT. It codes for CASSAFPTGGADTQYF.

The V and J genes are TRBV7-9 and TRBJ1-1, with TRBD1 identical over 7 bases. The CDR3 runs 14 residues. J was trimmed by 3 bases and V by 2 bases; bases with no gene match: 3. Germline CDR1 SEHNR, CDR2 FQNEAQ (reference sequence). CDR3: CASSLRGGDTEAFF. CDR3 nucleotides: TGTGCCAGCAGCTTAAGAGGGGGCGACACTGAAGCTTTCTTT.

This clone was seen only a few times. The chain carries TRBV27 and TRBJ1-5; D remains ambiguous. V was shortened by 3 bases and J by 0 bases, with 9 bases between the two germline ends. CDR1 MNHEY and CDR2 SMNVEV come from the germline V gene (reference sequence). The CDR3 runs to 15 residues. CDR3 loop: CASSFTPYSNQPQHF. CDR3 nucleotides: TGTGCCAGCAGTTTTACACCTTATAGCAATCAGCCCCAGCATTTT.